Listed here are 27 T cell receptor beta chains from one sample, sequenced in a study of yellow fever vaccine responses in identical twins. Using its own MiXCR run on the RT-PCR reads, TCRdb lists one record per CDR3 protein. Of under 20,000 distinct CDR3 sequences listed, less than 70% are singletons. The material sequenced was T cells from blood (PBMCs), unsorted or a sorted subset (not recorded which), taken before or after yellow fever vaccination (not recorded which). The receptors were gathered from a young woman who received the yellow fever vaccine.

This chain connects TRBV5-5 to TRBJ1-1, with D perhaps TRBD1 (5 bases). Per germline, CDR1 SGHKS and CDR2 YYEKEE (reference sequence). The CDR3 runs 15 residues. The V and J ends lost 2 bases and 0 bases respectively, with 11 bases between them. The CDR3 nucleotides read TGTGCCAGCAGCTTCTTCACAGGCTTGAACACTGAAGCTTTCTTT. Its protein is CASSFFTGLNTEAFF.

V usage is TRBV3-1 and J usage is TRBJ2-5, with 15 nucleotides matching TRBD2. CDR3 length: 20 residues. Germline values: CDR1 LGHDT, CDR2 YNNKEL (reference sequence). Trimming at V came to 3 bases and at J to 2 bases, leaving 13 bases not matched to a gene. The CDR3 is CASSHFGLAGGPLSQETQYF. CDR3 nucleotide sequence: TGTGCCAGCAGCCATTTCGGACTAGCGGGGGGGCCCCTATCACAAGAGACCCAGTACTTC.

This clonotype counts as medium-sized. The chain has TRBV19 and TRBJ2-3; D is undetermined. Trimming took 6 bases from V and 5 from J, leaving 15 bases between them. CDR3 length: 14 amino acids. Germline CDR1 and CDR2: LNHDA and SQIVND (reference sequence). The CDR3 region is CASRTGPEKDTQYF. The CDR3, as DNA: TGTGCCAGTAGAACCGGACCGGAAAAAGATACGCAGTATTTT.

The chain has TRBV11-3 and TRBJ2-1; no definite D call. V lost 1 base to trimming and J lost 0 bases, with 13 bases between them. The CDR3 contains 17 residues. The germline CDR1 and CDR2 sequences are SGHNT and YENEEA. CDR3 loop: CASSLAGQLSSYNEQFF. The CDR3 DNA sequence: TGTGCCAGCAGCTTAGCGGGCCAGCTGAGCTCCTACAATGAGCAGTTCTTC.

The DNA of the CDR3 is TGTGCCAGCAGTTTTCTCCCCAATGGCTACACCTTC. Amino acids: CASSFLPNGYTF. The chain couples TRBV27 to TRBJ1-2, with D hard to call. Germline CDR1 is MNHEY and CDR2 is SMNVEV (reference sequence). The V and J ends lost 3 bases and 6 bases respectively, with 8 bases between them. This CDR3 has 12 amino acids.

The chain joins TRBV29-1 to TRBJ1-1, with no clear D. Germline V CDR1 and CDR2: SQVTM, ANQGSEA. The CDR3 consists of 12 residues. Trimming cost V 8 bases and J 1 base, with 11 bases left between them. The CDR3: CSLQTGNTEAFF. CDR3 sequence (DNA): TGCAGCCTCCAAACGGGGAACACTGAAGCTTTCTTT.

This clonotype was recorded only once. This chain connects TRBV4-2 to TRBJ1-5; D uncertain. CDR1 LGHNA and CDR2 YNFKEQ come from the germline V gene. CDR3 length: 13 residues. V was trimmed by 4 bases and J by 6 bases, leaving 10 bases between them. In DNA form, the CDR3 reads TGTGCCAGCAGCCCCCATCGGGGTCAGCCCCAGCATTTT. This gives the protein CASSPHRGQPQHF.

The V call is TRBV2, the J call TRBJ2-5, with D possibly called TRBD1 or TRBD2 (5 bases each). V gave up 4 bases and J gave up 1 base, with 7 bases separating them. This CDR3 comprises 13 residues. The V gene's germline CDR1 is SNHLY and CDR2 FYNNEI. The CDR3 loop is CASSVGTQETQYF. DNA for the CDR3: TGTGCCAGCAGTGTCGGGACCCAAGAGACCCAGTACTTC.

V usage is TRBV29-1 and J usage is TRBJ1-5; a weak D match, TRBD1 (5 bases). This CDR3 is 13 amino acids long. CDR1 and CDR2 from the germline V gene are SQVTM and ANQGSEA. Trimming cost V 6 bases and J 7 bases, with 16 bases left between them. The CDR3 DNA is TGCAGCGTCGCAAGGGGTTTGGAACAGCCCCAGCATTTT. Amino acid sequence: CSVARGLEQPQHF. Looking up the rest from reference TRBV29-1 and TRBJ1-5 gives the full variable domain: SAVISQKPSRDICQRGTSLTIQCQVDSQVTMMFWYRQQPGQSLTLIATANQGSEATYESGFVIDKFPISRPNLTFSTLTVSNMSPEDSSIYLCSVARGLEQPQHFGDGTRLSIL.

CDR3 protein: CASSKRTGSGTGELFF. The CDR3 bases are TGTGCCAGCAGCAAGCGGACAGGTTCGGGCACCGGGGAGCTGTTTTTT. The V and J genes are TRBV6-1 and TRBJ2-2, with 7 positions matching TRBD1. The CDR3 covers 16 residues. V shed 6 bases, J shed 4 bases, and the junction held 11 bases outside the gene matches. In germline, CDR1 is MNHNS, CDR2 SASEGT.

This sequence joins TRBV20-1 and TRBJ2-7; D is uncertain. The germline gives CDR1 DFQATT, CDR2 SNEGSKA (reference sequence). Trimming removed 3 bases from V and 1 base from J, with 10 bases in between. The CDR3 covers 13 residues. The CDR3 bases are TGCAGTGCTAGGTTGGCCAAGTCCTACGAGCAGTACGTC. Translated: CSARLAKSYEQYV.

This chain uses TRBV29-1 with TRBJ2-2, with D perhaps TRBD1 (5 bases). The CDR3 covers 14 residues. Germline values: CDR1 SQVTM, CDR2 ANQGSEA. V was trimmed by 4 bases and J by 4 bases, leaving 13 bases between them. The CDR3 bases are TGCAGCGTTGCAGGACACATTTCCACCGGGGAGCTGTTTTTT. Translation gives CSVAGHISTGELFF.

The chain uses TRBV11-1 and TRBJ1-5; 9 bases fit TRBD1. Looked up from germline, CDR1 is SGHAT and CDR2 is FQDESV (reference sequence). Trimming took 1 base from V and 6 from J; bases not matched to a gene: 10. The CDR3 sequence is 17 residues long. The CDR3 protein is CASSLGQGEVSRQPQHF. Here the CDR3 DNA reads TGTGCCAGCAGCTTAGGACAGGGGGAAGTATCTCGTCAGCCCCAGCATTTT.

The V and J genes are TRBV29-1 and TRBJ2-1, with 9 bases aligning to TRBD2. Looked up from germline, CDR1 is SQVTM and CDR2 is ANQGSEA. CDR3 length: 13 residues. Trimming took 4 bases from V and 7 from J; bases not matched to a gene: 5. The CDR3 coding sequence is TGCAGCGTTGGACTAGCGGTACCGAATGAGCAGTTCTTC. Translated, it gives CSVGLAVPNEQFF.

DNA for the CDR3: TGCAGTGCTTCCCCTCGACTAGCGGGGGGCAATGAGCAGTTCTTC. Encoded protein: CSASPRLAGGNEQFF. The chain recombines TRBV20-1 with TRBJ2-1; TRBD2 aligns across 13 bases. CDR1 is DFQATT and CDR2 is SNEGSKA in the germline V gene (reference sequence). The CDR3 loop spans 15 amino acids. V lost 5 bases to trimming and J lost 6 bases; unmatched junction nucleotides: 7.

This chain connects TRBV11-1 to TRBJ1-1; D remains unclear. The ends were cut back, 5 bases at V and 0 bases at J, with 10 bases in the middle. The germline V gene has CDR1 SGHAT and CDR2 FQDESV (reference sequence). CDR3 length: 14 residues. The CDR3 DNA reads as TGTGCCAGCAGCACGCAAACAGTGAACACTGAAGCTTTCTTT. Amino acids: CASSTQTVNTEAFF.

This chain connects TRBV20-1 to TRBJ2-7; 8 bases match TRBD2. Germline trimming cut 5 bases from V and 2 bases from J; bases unmatched to any gene: 8. The CDR3 totals 14 residues. Germline lookup yields CDR1 DFQATT and CDR2 SNEGSKA (reference sequence). CDR3 coding DNA: TGCAGTGCTGGAACTAGCGGCCTACCCTACGAGCAGTACTTC. Its translation is CSAGTSGLPYEQYF.

About this clonotype: At one of its ends the junction is not consistent with the germline gene, which may arise from a read error. The chain uses TRBV18 and TRBJ2-3; D not resolved. The CDR3 consists of 13 residues. Germline CDR1 reads KGHSH; CDR2 reads LQKENI. This CDR3 is CASSPQKTDTQYF. The CDR3 nucleotides read TGTGCCAGCTCACCACAAAAAACAGACACGCAGTATTTT.

This clonotype has more than one count but fewer than ten. V and J are TRBV29-1 and TRBJ2-2; D is perhaps TRBD1 (6 bases). V shed 0 bases and J shed 5 bases, with 13 bases lying between them. This CDR3 is 15 amino acids long. CDR1 is SQVTM, CDR2 ANQGSEA, per germline. CDR3 protein: CSVEEGPQGTGELFF. Here the CDR3 DNA reads TGCAGCGTTGAAGAGGGCCCACAGGGAACCGGGGAGCTGTTTTTT.

Written as DNA, the CDR3 is TGTGCCAGCACCTCATCCGGGAGACTCTCTGGAAACACCATATATTTT. Amino acids: CASTSSGRLSGNTIYF. V usage is TRBV11-1 and J usage is TRBJ1-3; D is uncertain. This CDR3 is built from 16 residues. CDR1 is SGHAT, CDR2 FQDESV, per germline (reference sequence). The V gene lost 7 bases and the J gene lost 0 bases, with 16 bases spanning the gap.

The V and J genes are TRBV7-8 and TRBJ1-6, with TRBD1 identical over 7 bases. The CDR3 contains 13 residues. Trimming removed 5 bases from V and 8 bases from J; junction bases left unmatched: 3. Germline V gene sequence: CDR1 SGHVS, CDR2 FQNEAQ. CDR3 region: CASSITGDSPLHF. In nucleotides, the CDR3 is TGTGCCAGCAGCATAACAGGGGATTCACCCCTCCACTTT.

V gene TRBV29-1 combines with J gene TRBJ1-1; tentative D call: TRBD1 (5 bases). Trimming pared 1 base from V and 6 bases from J, leaving 12 bases between. The CDR3 consists of 13 residues. The germline gives CDR1 SQVTM, CDR2 ANQGSEA. DNA for the CDR3: TGCAGCGTTGAAGGCAGGGCCCTCCCTGAAGCTTTCTTT. It yields the protein CSVEGRALPEAFF.

This clonotype was found a few times. The chain has TRBV4-2 and TRBJ2-7; D is tentatively TRBD1 or TRBD2 (5 bases each). Germline V gives CDR1 LGHNA, CDR2 YNFKEQ. This CDR3 comprises 14 residues. The ends were cut back, 4 bases at V and 3 bases at J, with 13 bases in the middle. CDR3 coding DNA: TGTGCCAGCAGCCCCGGGACGGGACGCTACGAGCAGTACTTC. It yields the protein CASSPGTGRYEQYF.

CDR3 sequence reads: CASSFSYRNEKLFF. In DNA form, the CDR3 reads TGTGCCAGCAGCTTCTCTTACAGGAATGAAAAACTGTTTTTT. The V gene is TRBV11-3, the J gene TRBJ1-4; TRBD1 might be the D (5 bases). Germline lookup yields CDR1 SGHNT and CDR2 YENEEA. The germline V and J ends were trimmed by 3 bases and 5 bases, with 10 bases remaining between them. The CDR3 runs to 14 residues. The full variable domain, its missing parts supplied by reference TRBV11-3 and TRBJ1-4, is EAGVVQSPRYKIIEKKQPVAFWCNPISGHNTLYWYLQNLGQGPELLIRYENEEAVDDSQLPKDRFSAERLKGVDSTLKIQPAELGDSAVYLCASSFSYRNEKLFFGSGTQLSVL.

The V call is TRBV7-6, the J call TRBJ1-3; D unclear. The germline V gene encodes CDR1 SGHVS and CDR2 FNYEAQ. Trimming removed 8 bases from V and 2 bases from J, with 10 bases in between. The CDR3 is 13 residues long. CDR3: CASGGVTGNTIYF. The CDR3 nucleotides are TGTGCCAGCGGTGGGGTGACTGGAAACACCATATATTTT.

V gene TRBV7-6 combines with J gene TRBJ2-2, with 7 bases that match TRBD1. Germline CDR1 SGHVS, CDR2 FNYEAQ. The V and J ends lost 5 bases and 5 bases, in that order; junction bases with no gene match: 8. The CDR3 has 15 amino acids. The CDR3 sequence: CASSTSDRETGELFF. CDR3 sequence (DNA): TGTGCCAGCAGCACCTCAGACAGGGAAACCGGGGAGCTGTTTTTT.

This sequence joins TRBV7-9 and TRBJ1-5; no reliable D call. Per germline, CDR1 SEHNR and CDR2 FQNEAQ (reference sequence). Trimming removed 1 base at V and 3 bases at J, with 1 base between. The CDR3 contains 12 residues. DNA for the CDR3: TGTGCCAGCAGCTTAGACAATCAGCCCCAGCATTTT. The encoded protein is CASSLDNQPQHF. Together with reference TRBV7-9 and TRBJ1-5, the CDR3 gives the full variable domain: DTGVSQNPRHKITKRGQNVTFRCDPISEHNRLYWYRQTLGQGPEFLTYFQNEAQLEKSRLLSDRFSAERPKGSFSTLEIQRTEQGDSAMYLCASSLDNQPQHFGDGTRLSIL.